The 3 T cell receptor beta chains below all came from one sample that was sequenced in a study of PD-1 blockade in classical Hodgkin lymphoma. Each patient relapsed following autologous stem cell transplantation, and prior brentuximab vedotin exposure differed. Sequencing was performed with immunoSEQ multiplex PCR; in TCRdb, only in-frame clones are kept and a portion is missing. The top ten clones hold around an eighth of a sample with approximately 37,000 clones, approximately 78% of them seen once. Material: peripheral blood mononuclear cells (PBMCs), obtained at baseline. The source is a human donor with classical Hodgkin lymphoma.

V is TRBV29-1 and J is TRBJ1-1; no reliable D call. The V and J ends lost 3 bases and 1 base respectively, with 9 bases between them. The CDR3 totals 13 residues. Germline V lookup: CDR1 SQVTM, CDR2 ANQGSEA. The CDR3 nucleotides read TGCAGCGTTGATATGGGAGAGAACACTGAAGCTTTCTTT. Translation: CSVDMGENTEAFF.

The V gene is TRBV4-3, the J gene TRBJ2-3; no reliable D call. The CDR3 is 16 residues long. Germline V gene lookup returns CDR1 LGHNA and CDR2 YSLEER. V lost 2 bases to trimming and J lost 3 bases, with 15 bases between them. CDR3 coding DNA: TGCGCCAGCAGCCAACTATGGGGTCTCCCGACAGATACGCAGTATTTT. This translates into CASSQLWGLPTDTQYF.

This clone was seen a single time. This sequence joins TRBV5-6 and TRBJ1-6; possibly TRBD1 for D (6 bases). The CDR3 runs 14 residues. CDR1 is SGHDT, CDR2 YYEEEE, per germline. The V end was cut by 7 bases, the J end by 1 base, with 9 bases between. The CDR3 DNA follows: TGTGCCAGCCAAGGGGGTTCCTATAATTCACCCCTCCACTTT. It encodes CASQGGSYNSPLHF.